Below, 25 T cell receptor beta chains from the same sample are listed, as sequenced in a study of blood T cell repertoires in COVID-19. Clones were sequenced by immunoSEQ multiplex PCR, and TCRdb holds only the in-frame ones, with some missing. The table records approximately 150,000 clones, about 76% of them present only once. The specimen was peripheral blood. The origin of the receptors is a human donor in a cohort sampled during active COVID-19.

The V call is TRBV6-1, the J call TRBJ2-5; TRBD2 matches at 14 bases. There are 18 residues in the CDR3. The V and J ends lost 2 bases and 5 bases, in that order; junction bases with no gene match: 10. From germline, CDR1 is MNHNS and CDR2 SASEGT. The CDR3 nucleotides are TGTGCCAGCAGTGAACTACGACCGGGACTAGCGGGAGTGGAGACCCAGTACTTC. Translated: CASSELRPGLAGVETQYF.

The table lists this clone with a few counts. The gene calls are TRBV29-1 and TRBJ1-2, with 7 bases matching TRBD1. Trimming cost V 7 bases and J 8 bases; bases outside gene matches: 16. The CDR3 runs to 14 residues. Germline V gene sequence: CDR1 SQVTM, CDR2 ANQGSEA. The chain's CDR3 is CSGGTGVGAQGYTF. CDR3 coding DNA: TGCAGCGGCGGAACAGGGGTAGGGGCCCAGGGCTACACCTTC.

The CDR3 coding sequence is TGTGCCAGCACCTACGAGTGGCGCGTTGGCGGCGAGCAGTACTTC. Protein sequence: CASTYEWRVGGEQYF. The V and J genes are TRBV28 and TRBJ2-7; D is undetermined. This CDR3 has 15 amino acids. V lost 7 bases to trimming and J lost 6 bases, with 22 bases between them. The germline V gene encodes CDR1 MDHEN and CDR2 SYDVKM.

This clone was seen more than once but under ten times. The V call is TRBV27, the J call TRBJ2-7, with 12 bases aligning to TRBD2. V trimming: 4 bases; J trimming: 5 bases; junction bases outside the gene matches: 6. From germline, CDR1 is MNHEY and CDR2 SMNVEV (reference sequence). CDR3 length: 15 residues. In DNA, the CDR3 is TGTGCCAGCAGTTCCCTGAGACTAGCGGGAGACGAGCAGTACTTC. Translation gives CASSSLRLAGDEQYF.

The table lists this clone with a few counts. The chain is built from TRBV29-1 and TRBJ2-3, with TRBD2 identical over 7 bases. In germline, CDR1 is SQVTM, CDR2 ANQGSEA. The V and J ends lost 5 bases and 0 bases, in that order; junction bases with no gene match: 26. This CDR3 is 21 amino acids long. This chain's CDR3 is CSVYRTLVAGLVPTSTDTQYF. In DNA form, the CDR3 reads TGCAGCGTTTATCGGACGCTGGTTGCTGGACTAGTCCCAACAAGCACAGATACGCAGTATTTT.

CDR3 residues: CASSDSVPTQYF. The CDR3 DNA sequence: TGTGCCAGCAGTGACAGTGTCCCGACCCAGTACTTC. This rearrangement joins TRBV6-1 to TRBJ2-5; D not certain. The CDR3 sequence is 12 residues long. V lost 3 bases and J lost 7, with 9 bases in between. The germline V gene has CDR1 MNHNS and CDR2 SASEGT.

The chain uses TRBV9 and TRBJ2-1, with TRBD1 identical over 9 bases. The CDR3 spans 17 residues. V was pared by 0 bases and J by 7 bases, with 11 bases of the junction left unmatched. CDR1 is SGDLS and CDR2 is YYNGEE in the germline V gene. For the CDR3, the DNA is TGTGCCAGCAGCGTAGTAGCCGCAAGACAGGGGGGAAATGAGCAGTTCTTC. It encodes CASSVVAARQGGNEQFF.

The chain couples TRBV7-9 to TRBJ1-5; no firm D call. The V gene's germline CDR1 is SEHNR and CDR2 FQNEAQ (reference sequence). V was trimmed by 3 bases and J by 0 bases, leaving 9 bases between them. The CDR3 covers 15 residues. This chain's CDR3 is CASSFGGNSNQPQHF. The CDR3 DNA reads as TGTGCCAGCAGCTTCGGAGGGAATAGCAATCAGCCCCAGCATTTT.

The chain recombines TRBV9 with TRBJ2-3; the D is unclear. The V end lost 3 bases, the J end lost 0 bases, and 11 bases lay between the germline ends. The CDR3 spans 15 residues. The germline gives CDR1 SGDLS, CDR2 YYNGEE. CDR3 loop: CASSALTSSTDTQYF. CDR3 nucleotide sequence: TGTGCCAGCAGCGCCCTGACATCTAGCACAGATACGCAGTATTTT.

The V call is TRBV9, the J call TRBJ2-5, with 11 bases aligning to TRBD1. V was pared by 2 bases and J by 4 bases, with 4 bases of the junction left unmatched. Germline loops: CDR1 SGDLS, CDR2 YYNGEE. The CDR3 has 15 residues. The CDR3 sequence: CASSVGDRGAETQYF. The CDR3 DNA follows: TGTGCCAGCAGCGTGGGGGACAGGGGGGCAGAGACCCAGTACTTC.

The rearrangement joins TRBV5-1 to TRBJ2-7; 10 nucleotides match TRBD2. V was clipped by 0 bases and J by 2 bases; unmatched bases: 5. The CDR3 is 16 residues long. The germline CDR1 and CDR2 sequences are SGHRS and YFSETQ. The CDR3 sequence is CASSLGGTSEPYEQYF. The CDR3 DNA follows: TGCGCCAGCAGCTTGGGGGGGACTAGCGAGCCCTACGAGCAGTACTTC.

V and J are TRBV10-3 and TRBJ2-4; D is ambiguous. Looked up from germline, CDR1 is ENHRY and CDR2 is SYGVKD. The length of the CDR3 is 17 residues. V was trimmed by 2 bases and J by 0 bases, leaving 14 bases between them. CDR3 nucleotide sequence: TGTGCCATCAGTGAGGAAAGCTTAGTTAGAGCCAAAAACATTCAGTACTTC. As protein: CAISEESLVRAKNIQYF.

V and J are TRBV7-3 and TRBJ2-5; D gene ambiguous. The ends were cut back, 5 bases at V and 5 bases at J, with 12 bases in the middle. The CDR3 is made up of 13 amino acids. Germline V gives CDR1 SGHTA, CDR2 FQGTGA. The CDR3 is CASSQRMRETQYF. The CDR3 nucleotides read TGTGCCAGCAGCCAGAGGATGCGGGAGACCCAGTACTTC.

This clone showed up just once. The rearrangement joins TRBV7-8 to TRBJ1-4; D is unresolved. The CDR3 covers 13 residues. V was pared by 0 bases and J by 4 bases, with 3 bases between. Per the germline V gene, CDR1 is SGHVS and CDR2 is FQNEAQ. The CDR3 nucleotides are TGTGCCAGCAGCTTAGCCAGTAATGAAAAACTGTTTTTT. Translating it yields CASSLASNEKLFF. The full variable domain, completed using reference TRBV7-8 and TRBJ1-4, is GAGVSQSPRYKVAKRGQDVALRCDPISGHVSLFWYQQALGQGPEFLTYFQNEAQLDKSGLPSDRFFAERPEGSVSTLKIQRTQQEDSAVYLCASSLASNEKLFFGSGTQLSVL.

The CDR3 sequence: CASNGGLAGEETQYF. The DNA for the CDR3 is TGTGCCAGCAATGGAGGACTAGCGGGAGAAGAGACCCAGTACTTC. The chain joins TRBV2 to TRBJ2-5, with 13 bases matching TRBD2. Per the germline V gene, CDR1 is SNHLY and CDR2 is FYNNEI. This CDR3 has 15 residues. V gave up 7 bases and J gave up 3 bases; unmatched junction bases: 5.

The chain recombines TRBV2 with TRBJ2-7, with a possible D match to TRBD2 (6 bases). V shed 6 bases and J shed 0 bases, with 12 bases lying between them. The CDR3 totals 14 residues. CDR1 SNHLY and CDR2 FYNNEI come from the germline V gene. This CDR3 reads CASRLAVSSYEQYF. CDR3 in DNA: TGTGCCAGCAGATTAGCGGTAAGCTCCTACGAGCAGTACTTC.

CDR3 region: CASSIPSSPNEQFF. The CDR3 DNA reads as TGTGCCAGTAGTATCCCCTCGAGTCCCAATGAGCAGTTCTTC. The V and J genes are TRBV19 and TRBJ2-1; D is unresolved. The germline V gene has CDR1 LNHDA and CDR2 SQIVND (reference sequence). The V end lost 3 bases, the J end lost 6 bases, and 12 bases lay between the germline ends. CDR3 length: 14 residues.

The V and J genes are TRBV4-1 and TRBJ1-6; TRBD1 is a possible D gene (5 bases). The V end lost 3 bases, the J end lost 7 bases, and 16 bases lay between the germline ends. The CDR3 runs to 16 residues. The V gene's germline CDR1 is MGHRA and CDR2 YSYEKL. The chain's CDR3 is CASSQSDSHLNSPLHF. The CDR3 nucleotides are TGCGCCAGCAGCCAGAGTGACAGTCACCTAAATTCACCCCTCCACTTT.

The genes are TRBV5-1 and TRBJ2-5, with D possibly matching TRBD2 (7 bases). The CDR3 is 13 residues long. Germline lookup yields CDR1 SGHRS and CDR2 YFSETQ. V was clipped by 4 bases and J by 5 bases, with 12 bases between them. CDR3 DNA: TGCGCCAGCAGCATACAGGGAGGGGAGACCCAGTACTTC. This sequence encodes CASSIQGGETQYF.

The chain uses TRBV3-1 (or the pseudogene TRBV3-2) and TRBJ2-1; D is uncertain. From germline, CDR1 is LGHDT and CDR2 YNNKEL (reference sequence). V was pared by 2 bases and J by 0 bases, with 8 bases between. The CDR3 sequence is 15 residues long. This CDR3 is CASSQTYSSYNEQFF. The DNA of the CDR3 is TGTGCCAGCAGCCAAACCTACTCCTCCTACAATGAGCAGTTCTTC.

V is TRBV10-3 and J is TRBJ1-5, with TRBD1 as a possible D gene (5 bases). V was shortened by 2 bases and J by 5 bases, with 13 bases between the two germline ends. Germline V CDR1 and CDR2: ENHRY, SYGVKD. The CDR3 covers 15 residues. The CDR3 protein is CAISERGTPHQPQHF. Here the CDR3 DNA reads TGTGCCATCAGTGAGAGGGGAACACCTCATCAGCCCCAGCATTTT.

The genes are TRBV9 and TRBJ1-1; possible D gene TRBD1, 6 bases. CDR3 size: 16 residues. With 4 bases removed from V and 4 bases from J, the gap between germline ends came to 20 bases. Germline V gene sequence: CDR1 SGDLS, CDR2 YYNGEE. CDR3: CASSKYLGARATEAFF. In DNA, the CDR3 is TGTGCCAGCAGCAAATATCTGGGGGCCAGGGCCACTGAAGCTTTCTTT.

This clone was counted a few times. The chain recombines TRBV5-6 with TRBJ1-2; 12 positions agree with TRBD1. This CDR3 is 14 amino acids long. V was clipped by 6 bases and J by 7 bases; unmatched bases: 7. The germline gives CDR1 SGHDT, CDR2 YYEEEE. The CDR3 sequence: CASTSRGQGAGYTF. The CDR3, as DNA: TGTGCCAGCACCTCGAGGGGACAGGGGGCTGGCTACACCTTC. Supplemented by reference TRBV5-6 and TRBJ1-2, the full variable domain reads DAGVTQSPTHLIKTRGQQVTLRCSPKSGHDTVSWYQQALGQGPQFIFQYYEEEERQRGNFPDRFSGHQFPNYSSELNVNALLLGDSALYLCASTSRGQGAGYTFGSGTRLTVV.

The CDR3 bases are TGTGCCAGTAGTATAGCGCAGGCCTACGAGCAGTACTTC. Protein: CASSIAQAYEQYF. The chain carries TRBV19 and TRBJ2-7; D uncertain. Looked up from germline, CDR1 is LNHDA and CDR2 is SQIVND (reference sequence). The CDR3 has 13 residues. Trimming took 1 base from V and 2 from J, leaving 6 bases between them.

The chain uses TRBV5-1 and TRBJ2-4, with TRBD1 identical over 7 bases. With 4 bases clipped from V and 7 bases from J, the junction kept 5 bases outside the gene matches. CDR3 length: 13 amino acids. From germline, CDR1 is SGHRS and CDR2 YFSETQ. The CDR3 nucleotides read TGCGCCAGCAGCATACAGGGGATGAACATTCAGTACTTC. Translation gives CASSIQGMNIQYF.